These 15 T cell receptor beta chains were all obtained from the same sample, sequenced in a study of T cell repertoires in cytomegalovirus infection. These TCRs' antigens remain unknown. TCRdb called the reads again in MiXCR, with one record for every CDR3 protein. The data contain around 770,000 distinct CDR3 sequences, 29% of them singletons. The specimen was cultured CD8+ T cells from PBMCs, collected from culture after CMV antigen stimulation. The receptors shown here come from a human donor in good health (CMV status not recorded). Some clones in this sample may be carry-over from other donors' samples.

This clonotype was recorded a few times. The rearrangement uses TRBV6-5 and TRBJ1-4, with D uncertain. The CDR3 loop spans 16 amino acids. CDR1 is MNHEY, CDR2 SVGAGI, per germline. V dropped 7 bases and J dropped 7 bases, with 22 bases sitting between them. The CDR3, as DNA: TGTGCCAGCACCTCTTTTTCGAATGATCTTTCTGAAAAACTGTTTTTT. Its protein product is CASTSFSNDLSEKLFF.

In DNA, the CDR3 is TGTGCCAGCAGTTTTCGCCAGGCGAATCTCCAAGAGACCCAGTACTTC. This sequence encodes CASSFRQANLQETQYF. The chain is built from TRBV12-3 or TRBV12-4 and TRBJ2-5; D remains unclear. The CDR3 is made up of 16 amino acids. The ends were cut back, 3 bases at V and 1 base at J, with 15 bases in the middle.

The rearrangement joins TRBV6-1 to TRBJ2-1, with no clear D. Germline CDR1 and CDR2: MNHNS and SASEGT. There are 11 residues in the CDR3. The V gene lost 7 bases and the J gene lost 8 bases, with 9 bases spanning the gap. CDR3 nucleotide sequence: TGTGCCAGCACCTCTGGACATGAGCAGTTCTTC. Amino acid sequence: CASTSGHEQFF.

Details on this clonotype: It is likely a read error, because the conserved phenylalanine at the end of the CDR3 is missing. The V gene is TRBV6-1, the J gene TRBJ1-4; 11 positions agree with TRBD1. Germline CDR1 reads MNHNS; CDR2 reads SASEGT. V was clipped by 5 bases and J by 2 bases; unmatched bases: 1. The CDR3 is made up of 15 amino acids. The CDR3 DNA reads TGTGCCAGCAGTCGGACAGGGGGCACTAATGAAAAACTGTTTCTT. Translated: CASSRTGGTNEKLFL.

The rearrangement links TRBV6-5 to TRBJ2-3; 7 bases map to TRBD2. Looked up from germline, CDR1 is MNHEY and CDR2 is SVGAGI. CDR3 length: 17 amino acids. The junction had 17 bases not matched to a gene; V was cut back by 8 bases and J by 3 bases. The CDR3 is CASWGGLDGLGTDTQYF. The CDR3 bases are TGTGCCAGCTGGGGAGGGTTGGACGGCTTGGGGACAGATACGCAGTATTTT.

This clonotype was counted at least ten times. This rearrangement joins TRBV7-2 to TRBJ2-1; D perhaps matches TRBD1 (6 bases). V was trimmed by 3 bases and J by 7 bases, leaving 16 bases between them. CDR3 size: 15 residues. CDR1 and CDR2 (germline): SGHTA, FQGNSA. The CDR3 sequence is CASSLSWDGQNEQFF. The CDR3 DNA follows: TGTGCCAGCAGCTTGTCTTGGGACGGACAGAATGAGCAGTTCTTC.

V and J are TRBV13 and TRBJ2-1; 7 bases fit TRBD1. This CDR3 has 14 residues. The V gene end was trimmed by 5 bases and the J gene end by 5 bases; junction bases not matched to a gene: 6. Germline V gives CDR1 PRHDT, CDR2 FYEKMQ (reference sequence). The CDR3 DNA follows: TGTGCCAGCAGCGCTTGGGACAGAAACAATGAGCAGTTCTTC. It is translated as CASSAWDRNNEQFF.

This clonotype was picked up a small number of times. The V and J genes are TRBV6-2 or TRBV6-3 and TRBJ2-1; D perhaps matches TRBD2 (7 bases). Per the germline V gene, CDR1 is MNHEY and CDR2 is SVGEGT. The CDR3 spans 15 residues. V lost 1 base, J lost 4 bases, and 11 bases lay in between. The DNA of the CDR3 is TGTGCCAGCAGTTACTTTGCGGGGGCTTACAATGAGCAGTTCTTC. Translated: CASSYFAGAYNEQFF.

This clonotype was counted at least ten times. This chain joins TRBV7-9 and TRBJ2-1; TRBD1 might be the D (6 bases). With 5 bases removed from V and 0 bases from J, the gap between germline ends came to 11 bases. The V gene's germline CDR1 is SEHNR and CDR2 FQNEAQ (reference sequence). This CDR3 has 15 residues. The CDR3 protein is CASSGQLSSYNEQFF. In DNA form, the CDR3 reads TGTGCCAGCAGCGGACAGCTGAGCTCCTACAATGAGCAGTTCTTC.

This clonotype was counted only a few times. The genes are TRBV28 and TRBJ1-2; D is uncertain. V lost 2 bases to trimming and J lost 3 bases, with 19 bases between them. The germline V gene has CDR1 MDHEN and CDR2 SYDVKM. CDR3 length: 17 residues. CDR3 residues: CASSLRETYTYYYGYTF. CDR3 DNA: TGTGCCAGCAGTTTACGGGAGACTTACACCTACTACTATGGCTACACCTTC.

The rearrangement links TRBV6-2 or TRBV6-3 to TRBJ2-1; 12 nucleotides line up with TRBD2. The V and J ends lost 6 bases and 8 bases, in that order; junction bases with no gene match: 8. Per the germline V gene, CDR1 is MNHEY and CDR2 is SVGEGT. The CDR3 is 15 residues long. DNA of the CDR3: TGTGCCAGCAGCCCTGGACTAGCGGGGTATTATGAGCAGTTCTTC. Its protein is CASSPGLAGYYEQFF.

The gene calls are TRBV19 and TRBJ2-7; D not resolved. This CDR3 is 14 amino acids long. The germline gives CDR1 LNHDA, CDR2 SQIVND (reference sequence). V was cut by 2 bases and J by 6 bases, with 14 bases left in between. CDR3 in DNA: TGTGCCAGTAGTATAAGTGACGGCAGTGGCGAGCAGTACTTC. Its protein is CASSISDGSGEQYF.

This clonotype was recorded a few times. V is TRBV5-6 and J is TRBJ2-1; 10 bases align to TRBD2. CDR3 length equals 16 residues. V lost 4 bases, J lost 0 bases, and 4 bases stayed unmatched. Germline V gene sequence: CDR1 SGHDT, CDR2 YYEEEE. CDR3 sequence (DNA): TGTGCCAGCAGCGGGGGACTAGCGATCTCCTACAATGAGCAGTTCTTC. Translating gives CASSGGLAISYNEQFF.

Regarding this clonotype: A much larger clone is a single base away; this may be a read error. J is TRBJ2-1 and V is TRBV9; 16 positions agree with TRBD2. V shed 3 bases and J 0 bases; nucleotides not matched to a gene: 6. There are 19 residues in the CDR3. Looked up from germline, CDR1 is SGDLS and CDR2 is YYNGEE. This chain's CDR3 is CASSAGGLAGGSSYNEQFF. DNA of the CDR3: TGTGCCAGCAGCGCGGGGGGACTAGCGGGGGGGAGCTCCTACAATGAGCAGTTCTTC.

The rearrangement joins TRBV7-4 to TRBJ1-1; D unresolved. The V gene's germline CDR1 is SGHVT and CDR2 SQSDAQ. The CDR3 contains 13 residues. The V end lost 3 bases, the J end lost 10 bases, and 15 bases lay between the germline ends. This chain's CDR3 is CASSLRNTDLAFF. The CDR3 DNA is TGTGCCAGCAGCTTGCGAAATACGGATTTAGCTTTCTTT.